What follows are 12 T cell receptor beta chains derived from one specimen sequenced in a study of OX40 agonist ivuxolimab in advanced cancers. Using immunoSEQ multiplex PCR, the repertoire was profiled, and TCRdb retains in-frame clones only, with some absent. Of 60,000 to 100,000 clones listed, approximately 90% are singletons. This material consisted of CD4+ or CD8+ T cells sorted from blood, taken in a trial of the OX40 agonist ivuxolimab. The receptors were gathered from an adult with an advanced solid tumor such as melanoma, head and neck, liver or kidney cancer.

The rearrangement uses TRBV15 and TRBJ1-1; D is unresolved. V lost 3 bases and J lost 4, with 15 bases in between. This CDR3 is built from 15 residues. Germline V gene sequence: CDR1 LNHNV, CDR2 YYDKDF (reference sequence). CDR3 sequence: CATSRGTGSLTEAFF. The DNA for the CDR3 is TGTGCCACCAGCAGGGGTACCGGGAGCCTCACTGAAGCTTTCTTT.

This clone was observed once. The chain employs TRBV9 and TRBJ2-2, with 10 bases lining up with TRBD1. The CDR3 loop spans 15 amino acids. Germline V CDR1 and CDR2: SGDLS, YYNGEE. V dropped 3 bases and J dropped 6; count of bases not matched to a gene: 5. CDR3 bases: TGTGCCAGCAGCGGACAGGGGGCGCTGGCCGGGGAGCTGTTTTTT. As protein: CASSGQGALAGELFF.

V gene TRBV7-6 combines with J gene TRBJ2-1, with 11 bases identical to TRBD2. Germline CDR1 and CDR2: SGHVS and FNYEAQ. The ends lost 5 bases at V and 8 bases at J; junction bases unmatched: 11. There are 16 residues in the CDR3. The DNA for the CDR3 is TGTGCCAGCAGCGCTAAACTAGCGGGAGTCGCCGATGAGCAGTTCTTC. Translated: CASSAKLAGVADEQFF.

The chain is built from TRBV7-9 and TRBJ1-2, with D possibly matching TRBD1 (5 bases). The CDR3 loop spans 16 amino acids. The V and J ends lost 4 bases and 4 bases respectively, with 19 bases between them. Germline assignment: CDR1 SEHNR and CDR2 FQNEAQ (reference sequence). The CDR3 sequence: CASSSAAGERSYGYTF. The CDR3 DNA reads TGTGCCAGCAGCTCCGCCGCGGGGGAGCGTAGCTATGGCTACACCTTC. The complete variable domain, with remaining parts taken from reference TRBV7-9 and TRBJ1-2, reads DTGVSQNPRHKITKRGQNVTFRCDPISEHNRLYWYRQTLGQGPEFLTYFQNEAQLEKSRLLSDRFSAERPKGSFSTLEIQRTEQGDSAMYLCASSSAAGERSYGYTFGSGTRLTVV.

This clone was seen once. The chain links TRBV6-4 to TRBJ2-5; D gene uncertain. V lost 2 bases, J lost 0 bases, and 10 bases lay in between. Looked up from germline, CDR1 is MRHNA and CDR2 is SNTAGT. CDR3 length: 15 residues. CDR3 nucleotide sequence: TGTGCCAGCAGTGACCTCACCCGGTACCAAGAGACCCAGTACTTC. Protein product: CASSDLTRYQETQYF.

This chain joins TRBV5-5 and TRBJ2-5; 9 nucleotides match TRBD2. With 4 bases clipped from V and 5 bases from J, the junction kept 6 bases outside the gene matches. This CDR3 has 14 amino acids. Germline V gene lookup returns CDR1 SGHKS and CDR2 YYEKEE (reference sequence). CDR3 residues: CASSEGLAVETQYF. The CDR3 DNA reads TGTGCCAGCAGCGAGGGACTAGCTGTTGAGACCCAGTACTTC.

V gene TRBV30 combines with J gene TRBJ2-5, with 8 bases identical to TRBD1. Germline CDR1 reads GTSNPN; CDR2 reads SVGIG (reference sequence). The CDR3 loop spans 15 amino acids. V gave up 5 bases and J gave up 1 base; unmatched junction bases: 9. In DNA form, the CDR3 reads TGTGCCTGGGGGGCGGGACAGGCTTTCCAAGAGACCCAGTACTTC. It encodes CAWGAGQAFQETQYF. The entire variable domain, with the rest obtained from reference TRBV30 and TRBJ2-5, is as follows: SQTIHQWPATLVQPVGSPLSLECTVEGTSNPNLYWYRQAAGRGLQLLFYSVGIGQISSEVPQNLSASRPQDRQFILSSKKLLLSDSGFYLCAWGAGQAFQETQYFGPGTRLLVL.

V usage is TRBV5-8 and J usage is TRBJ2-7, with 9 bases identical to TRBD1. V was clipped by 5 bases and J by 6 bases; unmatched bases: 3. The CDR3 has 12 amino acids. Germline CDR1 SGHTS, CDR2 YDEGEE. In nucleotides, the CDR3 is TGTGCCAGCAGGTGGACAGGGGTCGAGCAGTACTTC. Translated: CASRWTGVEQYF.

This sequence joins TRBV6-6 and TRBJ1-1, with no clear D. The germline gives CDR1 MNHNY, CDR2 SVGAGI (reference sequence). The V gene lost 3 bases and the J gene lost 5 bases, with 16 bases spanning the gap. This CDR3 comprises 15 residues. The CDR3 DNA reads as TGTGCCAGCAGTTATAGGTCGGAACGGTGGACTGAAGCTTTCTTT. It specifies CASSYRSERWTEAFF.

The CDR3 loop reads CASSTGLAGEQETQYF. CDR3 bases: TGCGCCAGCAGCACCGGACTAGCGGGGGAACAAGAGACCCAGTACTTC. V gene TRBV5-1 combines with J gene TRBJ2-5; TRBD2 agrees at 13 bases. The germline V gene encodes CDR1 SGHRS and CDR2 YFSETQ. J was trimmed by 2 bases and V by 4 bases; bases with no gene match: 5. The CDR3 runs 16 residues.

The rearrangement uses TRBV7-9 and TRBJ1-2; D is ambiguous. This CDR3 spans 12 amino acids. V lost 5 bases and J 4 bases, leaving 8 bases between the germline ends. In germline, CDR1 is SEHNR, CDR2 FQNEAQ (reference sequence). The CDR3 DNA reads TGTGCCAGCAGCCTGCAGAGCTATGGCTACACCTTC. Amino acids: CASSLQSYGYTF.

This chain links TRBV29-1 with TRBJ2-7, with D hard to call. Germline V gene lookup returns CDR1 SQVTM and CDR2 ANQGSEA. The CDR3 is 11 amino acids. V lost 5 bases, J lost 2 bases, and 7 bases lay in between. The CDR3 loop is CSVLLTYEQYF. In nucleotides, the CDR3 is TGCAGCGTTTTACTAACCTACGAGCAGTACTTC.